The 11 T cell receptor beta chains listed next were all sequenced from one sample in a study of blood T cell repertoires in COVID-19. Profiling relied on immunoSEQ multiplex PCR, and the TCRdb table lists in-frame clones only, not all of them. Of some 300,000 clones listed, roughly 89% are singletons. The sample consisted of PBMCs or T cells enriched from blood (not recorded which). Receptor source: a young woman with acute COVID-19.

V gene TRBV18 combines with J gene TRBJ1-1; TRBD1 aligns across 7 bases. V dropped 2 bases and J dropped 10; count of bases not matched to a gene: 7. The CDR3 is made up of 13 amino acids. Germline loops: CDR1 KGHSH, CDR2 LQKENI. CDR3 in amino acids: CASSPETGSTAFF. CDR3 sequence (DNA): TGTGCCAGCTCACCAGAGACAGGGTCAACAGCTTTCTTT.

The chain uses TRBV3-1 (or the pseudogene TRBV3-2) and TRBJ2-3; D is possibly TRBD2 (5 bases). In germline, CDR1 is LGHDT, CDR2 YNNKEL (reference sequence). Trimming shortened V by 4 bases and J by 5 bases, and 10 bases separated the two germline ends. This CDR3 spans 13 amino acids. As DNA, the CDR3 is TGTGCCAGCAGCCCCTTAGAGGGAGATACGCAGTATTTT. Amino acid sequence: CASSPLEGDTQYF.

The V and J genes are TRBV5-4 and TRBJ2-7, with D possibly matching TRBD1 (6 bases). The CDR3 totals 12 residues. The V gene's germline CDR1 is SGHNT and CDR2 YYREEE (reference sequence). V dropped 4 bases and J dropped 6 bases, with 11 bases sitting between them. This CDR3 reads CASSVTGTEQYF. For the CDR3, the DNA is TGTGCCAGCAGCGTTACAGGGACCGAGCAGTACTTC.

V usage is TRBV7-9 and J usage is TRBJ1-5; 10 positions match TRBD1. With 3 bases clipped from V and 7 bases from J, the junction kept 6 bases outside the gene matches. Germline CDR1 is SEHNR and CDR2 is FQNEAQ (reference sequence). The CDR3 spans 15 residues. The CDR3 spells CASSLGTGASQPQHF. The CDR3 coding sequence is TGTGCCAGCAGCTTGGGGACAGGGGCATCCCAGCCCCAGCATTTT. Full variable domain (outside the CDR3, taken from reference TRBV7-9 and TRBJ1-5): DTGVSQNPRHKITKRGQNVTFRCDPISEHNRLYWYRQTLGQGPEFLTYFQNEAQLEKSRLLSDRFSAERPKGSFSTLEIQRTEQGDSAMYLCASSLGTGASQPQHFGDGTRLSIL.

The chain couples TRBV7-3 to TRBJ2-7, with D perhaps matching TRBD2 (6 bases). Germline V gene sequence: CDR1 SGHTA, CDR2 FQGTGA. The CDR3 consists of 13 residues. Trimming stripped 1 base from V and 6 bases from J, with 10 bases between. The CDR3 loop reads CASSLNAGLEQYF. The DNA of the CDR3 is TGTGCCAGCAGCTTAAATGCGGGACTCGAGCAGTACTTC.

This chain joins TRBV7-9 and TRBJ1-1, with D possibly TRBD1 on 5 matching bases. The CDR3 runs 14 residues. V lost 1 base and J lost 2, with 8 bases in between. Germline CDR1 SEHNR, CDR2 FQNEAQ (reference sequence). As DNA, the CDR3 is TGTGCCAGCAGCTTAGAAGGACACAACACTGAAGCTTTCTTT. The encoded protein is CASSLEGHNTEAFF.

The chain has TRBV5-8 and TRBJ1-1, with 8 positions matching TRBD1. The CDR3 runs 14 residues. The germline gives CDR1 SGHTS, CDR2 YDEGEE. After removal of 1 base from V and 4 bases from J, the junction contained 3 bases not matched to a gene. The DNA for the CDR3 is TGTGCCAGCAGCTTGCAGGGGGCAAGCACTGAAGCTTTCTTT. It yields the protein CASSLQGASTEAFF. Full variable domain (rest looked up from reference TRBV5-8 and TRBJ1-1): EAGVTQSPTHLIKTRGQQATLRCSPISGHTSVYWYQQALGLGLQFLLWYDEGEERNRGNFPPRFSGRQFPNYSSELNVNALELEDSALYLCASSLQGASTEAFFGQGTRLTVV.

This chain links TRBV4-2 with TRBJ2-1; 11 nucleotides agree with TRBD2. V dropped 0 bases and J dropped 8; count of bases not matched to a gene: 12. The CDR3 totals 18 residues. CDR1 and CDR2 (germline): LGHNA, YNFKEQ. The CDR3 sequence: CASSQDPSPSGRTDEQFF. In DNA, the CDR3 is TGTGCCAGCAGCCAAGATCCCTCACCTAGCGGGAGGACCGATGAGCAGTTCTTC.

This clone was seen a handful of times. The chain combines TRBV2 with TRBJ1-2; D is unresolved. Trimming pared 2 bases from V and 13 bases from J, leaving 11 bases between. CDR3 length equals 11 residues. Germline-derived CDR1 and CDR2 are SNHLY and FYNNEI. The CDR3 DNA reads as TGTGCCAGCAGTGAATACGTGGAGCTCACCTTC. Translating it yields CASSEYVELTF.

V usage is TRBV6-4 and J usage is TRBJ2-1; the match to TRBD1 covers 12 bases. Germline CDR1 MRHNA, CDR2 SNTAGT. The CDR3 spans 19 residues. Trimming at V came to 4 bases and at J to 7 bases, leaving 17 bases not matched to a gene. The CDR3 DNA sequence: TGTGCCAGCAGTGGCTCCGGGACAGGGGGCCCCACGCTGAGGAATGAGCAGTTCTTC. This encodes CASSGSGTGGPTLRNEQFF.

The chain has TRBV21-1 and TRBJ1-2; TRBD1 is taken as the D call from the table, unchecked against the DNA. TRBV21-1 is a pseudogene locus. The length of the CDR3 is 16 residues. CDR3 loop: CASSTPTLQANYGYTF. In DNA, the CDR3 is TGTGCCAGCAGCACTCCAACCCTACAGGCTAACTATGGCTACACCTTC.